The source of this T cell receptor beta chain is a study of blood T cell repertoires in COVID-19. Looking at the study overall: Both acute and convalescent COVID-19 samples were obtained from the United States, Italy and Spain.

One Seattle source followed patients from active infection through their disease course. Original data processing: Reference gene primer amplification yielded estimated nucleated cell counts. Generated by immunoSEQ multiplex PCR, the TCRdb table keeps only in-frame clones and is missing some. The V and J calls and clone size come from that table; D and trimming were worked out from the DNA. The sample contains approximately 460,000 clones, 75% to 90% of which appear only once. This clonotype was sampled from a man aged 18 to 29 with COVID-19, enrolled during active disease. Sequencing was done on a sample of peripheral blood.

CDR3 bases: TGTGCCAGCAGCTCTAGGACAGGGTTCACCGGGGAGCTGTTTTTT. This codes for CASSSRTGFTGELFF. The V gene is TRBV7-6, the J gene TRBJ2-2, with 8 bases fitting TRBD1. With V trimmed by 4 bases and J by 4 bases, 5 bases remained unmatched. Germline V CDR1 and CDR2: SGHVS, FNYEAQ. CDR3 length equals 15 residues. Drawing the rest from reference TRBV7-6 and TRBJ2-2, the complete variable domain is GAGVSQSPRYKVTKRGQDVALRCDPISGHVSLYWYRQALGQGPEFLTYFNYEAQQDKSGLPNDRFSAERPEGSISTLTIQRTEQRDSAMYRCASSSRTGFTGELFFGEGSRLTVL.